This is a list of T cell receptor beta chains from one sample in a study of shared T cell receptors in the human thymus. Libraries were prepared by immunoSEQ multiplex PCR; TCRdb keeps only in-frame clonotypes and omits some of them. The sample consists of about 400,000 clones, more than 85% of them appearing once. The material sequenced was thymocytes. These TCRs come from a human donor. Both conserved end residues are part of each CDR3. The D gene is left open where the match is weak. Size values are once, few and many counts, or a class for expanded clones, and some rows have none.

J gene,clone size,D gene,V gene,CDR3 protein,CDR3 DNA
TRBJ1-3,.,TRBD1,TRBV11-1,CASSSPDRALRNTIYF,TGTGCCAGCAGCTCGCCCGACAGGGCTCTAAGAAACACCATATATTTT
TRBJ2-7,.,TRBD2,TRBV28,CASSPGLAGRYEQYF,TGTGCCAGCAGCCCCGGACTAGCGGGACGCTACGAGCAGTACTTC
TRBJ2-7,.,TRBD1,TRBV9,CASSPPDGQGAYPHEQYF,TGTGCCAGCAGCCCCCCGGACGGGCAGGGGGCCTATCCACACGAGCAGTACTTC
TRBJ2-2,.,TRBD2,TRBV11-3,CASSLVRGGAGELFF,TGTGCCAGCAGCTTAGTACGGGGGGGCGCCGGGGAGCTGTTTTTT
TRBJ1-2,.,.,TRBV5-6,CASSRAGVGYGYTF,TGTGCCAGCAGCAGGGCAGGGGTGGGCTATGGCTACACCTTC
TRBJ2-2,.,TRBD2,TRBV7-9,CASSSGLAGALNTGELFF,TGTGCCAGCAGCTCGGGACTAGCGGGAGCGCTTAACACCGGGGAGCTGTTTTTT
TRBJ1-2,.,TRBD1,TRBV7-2,CASNDDRGIPDYTF,TGTGCCAGCAACGACGACAGGGGGATTCCCGACTACACCTTC
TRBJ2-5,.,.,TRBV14,CASSQDEVAMETQYF,TGTGCCAGCAGCCAAGATGAGGTTGCTATGGAGACCCAGTACTTC
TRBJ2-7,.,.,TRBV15,CATSSGSYDEQYF,TGTGCCACCAGCAGCGGGTCCTACGACGAGCAGTACTTC
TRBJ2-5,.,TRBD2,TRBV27,CASSPTHERESRQETQYF,TGTGCCAGCAGTCCCACCCACGAGCGGGAATCAAGGCAAGAGACCCAGTACTTC
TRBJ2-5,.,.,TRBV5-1,CASSPGKWKGKYQETQYF,TGCGCCAGCAGCCCCGGGAAGTGGAAGGGAAAGTACCAAGAGACCCAGTACTTC
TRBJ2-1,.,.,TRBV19,CASTWDLSNEQFF,TGTGCCAGTACTTGGGACCTCTCGAATGAGCAGTTCTTC
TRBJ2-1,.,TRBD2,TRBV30,CAWSGGGSSYNEQFF,TGTGCCTGGAGTGGGGGGGGAAGCTCCTACAATGAGCAGTTCTTC
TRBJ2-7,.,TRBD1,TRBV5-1,CASSRSGQAAYEQYF,TGCGCCAGCAGCCGCTCCGGACAGGCCGCCTACGAGCAGTACTTC
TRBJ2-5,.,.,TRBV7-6,CASSLPRGPSGETQYF,TGTGCCAGCAGCTTGCCGAGGGGACCTTCCGGGGAGACCCAGTACTTC
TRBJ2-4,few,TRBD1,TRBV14,CASSQDPRTGPREAKNIQYF,TGTGCCAGCAGCCAAGACCCCCGGACAGGGCCGAGGGAAGCCAAAAACATTCAGTACTTC
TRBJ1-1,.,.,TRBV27,CASSRQVERTEAFF,TGTGCCAGCAGTCGACAGGTGGAAAGGACTGAAGCTTTCTTT
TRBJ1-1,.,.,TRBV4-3,CASSQEAQALNTEAFF,TGCGCCAGCAGCCAAGAGGCCCAGGCCTTGAACACTGAAGCTTTCTTT
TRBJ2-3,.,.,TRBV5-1,CASSLHYLVGTDTQYF,TGCGCCAGCAGCTTACACTACCTCGTGGGCACAGATACGCAGTATTTT
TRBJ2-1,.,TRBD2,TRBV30,CAWSVGAGASNEQFF,TGTGCCTGGAGTGTAGGTGCGGGAGCGAGTAATGAGCAGTTCTTC
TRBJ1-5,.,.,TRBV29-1,CSGPGNQPQHF,TGCAGCGGGCCAGGGAATCAGCCCCAGCATTTT
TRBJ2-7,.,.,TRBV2,CASSERAVSSYEQYF,TGTGCCAGCAGTGAACGGGCGGTTAGCTCCTACGAGCAGTACTTC
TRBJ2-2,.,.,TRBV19,CASSPQRTNTGELFF,TGTGCCAGTAGTCCCCAAAGGACGAACACCGGGGAGCTGTTTTTT
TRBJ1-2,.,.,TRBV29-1,CSVETRGGYTF,TGCAGCGTCGAGACCAGGGGAGGCTACACCTTC
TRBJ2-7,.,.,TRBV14,CASSRGPRSYEQYF,TGTGCCAGCAGCCGGGGACCGCGCTCCTACGAGCAGTACTTC
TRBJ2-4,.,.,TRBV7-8,CASSSQVVAKNIQYF,TGTGCCAGCAGCTCCCAAGTGGTAGCCAAAAACATTCAGTACTTC
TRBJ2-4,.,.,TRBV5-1,CASSYGADEAKNIQYF,TGCGCCAGCAGCTATGGCGCCGATGAAGCCAAAAACATTCAGTACTTC
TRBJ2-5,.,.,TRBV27,CASSLWRLSETQYF,TGTGCCAGCAGTTTATGGAGGCTGTCGGAGACCCAGTACTTC
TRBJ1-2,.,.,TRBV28,CASSPRFRAPYGYTF,TGTGCCAGCAGTCCACGTTTCAGGGCCCCCTATGGCTACACCTTC
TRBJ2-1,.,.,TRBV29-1,CSVPLRGAGKAEQFF,TGCAGCGTTCCCTTAAGGGGGGCGGGGAAGGCTGAGCAGTTCTTC
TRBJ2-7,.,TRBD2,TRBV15,CATSRVPRGSVSEQYF,TGTGCCACCAGCAGAGTTCCGCGGGGGAGTGTTTCCGAGCAGTACTTC
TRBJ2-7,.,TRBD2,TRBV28,CASSSGQGPSGGSYEQYF,TGTGCCAGCAGTTCCGGACAGGGTCCTAGCGGGGGCTCCTACGAGCAGTACTTC
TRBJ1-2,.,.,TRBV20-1,CSARPSGVYTF,TGCAGTGCTAGACCCTCGGGGGTCTACACCTTC
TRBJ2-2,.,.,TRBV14,CASSRRLALNTGELFF,TGTGCCAGCAGCCGGCGGCTAGCGTTGAACACCGGGGAGCTGTTTTTT
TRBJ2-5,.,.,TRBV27,CASSLTEGARETQYF,TGTGCCAGCAGTTTGACGGAGGGGGCGCGGGAGACCCAGTACTTC
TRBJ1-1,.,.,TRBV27,CASTARGKNTEAFF,TGTGCCAGCACCGCTCGGGGGAAGAACACTGAAGCTTTCTTT
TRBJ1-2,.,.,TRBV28,CASSLYQDSNYGYTF,TGTGCCAGCAGTTTATATCAGGACAGCAACTATGGCTACACCTTC
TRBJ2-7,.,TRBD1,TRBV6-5,CASSYRTGVSYEQYF,TGTGCCAGCAGTTACCGGACAGGCGTCTCCTACGAGCAGTACTTC
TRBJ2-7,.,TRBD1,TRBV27,CASSSLDRGYEQYF,TGTGCCAGCAGTTCCCTGGACAGGGGCTACGAGCAGTACTTC
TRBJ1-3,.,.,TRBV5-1,CASSLMDASSGNTIYF,TGCGCCAGCAGCTTGATGGACGCGAGCTCTGGAAACACCATATATTTT
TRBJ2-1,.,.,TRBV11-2,CASSRGRRETNEQFF,TGTGCCAGCAGCCGTGGTCGACGGGAGACAAATGAGCAGTTCTTC
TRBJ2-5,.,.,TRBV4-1,CASSPYEGRETQYF,TGCGCCAGCAGCCCATACGAGGGGAGGGAGACCCAGTACTTC
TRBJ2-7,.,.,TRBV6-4,CASSVGGRRCSYEQYF,TGTGCCAGCAGTGTGGGGGGGCGACGGTGTTCCTACGAGCAGTACTTC
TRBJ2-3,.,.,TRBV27,CASSLGAGTLDTQYF,TGTGCCAGCAGTTTGGGGGCAGGGACCCTAGATACGCAGTATTTT
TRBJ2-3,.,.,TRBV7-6,CASSQPGPDTQYF,TGTGCCAGCAGCCAACCAGGGCCAGATACGCAGTATTTT
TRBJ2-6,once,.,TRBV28,CASSLLPLTASSGANVLTF,TGTGCCAGCAGCCTACTCCCTTTGACGGCCAGCTCTGGGGCCAACGTCCTGACTTTC
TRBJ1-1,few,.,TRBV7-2,CASSLAYPHTEAFF,TGTGCCAGCAGCTTAGCGTATCCCCACACTGAAGCTTTCTTT